This entry features one TCR beta chain sequence. The antigen is unknown. TCRdb fed the RACE reads into MiXCR, producing one record per CDR3 protein. Of fewer than 60,000 distinct CDR3 sequences listed, around 9.3% are singletons. The V segment lost 0 bases and the J segment 7 bases; nucleotides outside the gene matches: 8. This CDR3 has 14 amino acids. Germline CDR1 and CDR2: DFQATT and SNEGSKA (reference sequence). The data originate from a study of human T cells and chemical hapten exposure. Looking at the study overall: Scalp application of diphenylcyclopropenone was performed weekly in patients across the entire approximately 23-week study. Upper-back patches of 0.01% DPC were read at 6 days. Findings of the study overall: No alteration of TCRs above 1 in 1000 frequency was seen with DPC sensitization. Expanded TCRs created a significantly greater count of big CDR3 similarity clusters than controls did.

The time point denotes: patch test 1, 2 weeks after DPC sensitization. The treatment is: therapeutic diphenylcyclopropenone sensitization with weekly scalp DPC. This receptor was identified in a woman aged 45 to 65 with alopecia areata. Some clones in this sample may be carry-over from other donors' samples. This chain links TRBV20-1 with TRBJ2-7; 8 bases map to TRBD1. The source was whole blood, collected in connection with sensitization to the hapten diphenylcyclopropenone (DPC). CDR3 amino acids: CSARDQGRGREQYF. For the CDR3, the DNA is TGCAGTGCTAGAGATCAGGGCAGGGGGCGAGAGCAGTACTTC.